This is a list of T cell receptor beta chains from one sample in a study of T cell responses to AZD1222 COVID-19 vaccine. Generated by immunoSEQ multiplex PCR, the TCRdb table keeps only in-frame clones and is missing some. The table lists roughly 120,000 clones, 88% of them singletons. The sample consisted of peripheral blood, taken on day 0 of AZD1222 vaccination. The receptors derive from an adult in good health. CDR3s include the opening cysteine and the closing phenylalanine or tryptophan. Each record gives: clone size, J gene, V gene, D gene, CDR3 DNA, CDR3 protein. A D gene is named only where the DNA matches it firmly. Clone size is shown for a subset of rows, as once, few, many or a class of expanded clone.

. TRBJ2-2 TRBV12-3/TRBV12-4 . TGTGCCAGCAGCCCTATCCCCACCGGGGAGCTGTTTTTT CASSPIPTGELFF
. TRBJ1-5 TRBV7-9 . TGTGCCAGCAGCTTAGGGGGATGGGGAAATCAGCCCCAGCATTTT CASSLGGWGNQPQHF
. TRBJ1-2 TRBV5-4 TRBD1 TGTGCCAGCAGCTTCCCGGACAGGGACTATGGCTACACCTTC CASSFPDRDYGYTF
. TRBJ2-7 TRBV5-1 TRBD2 TGCGCCAGCAGCTCTGGACTAGCGGGGGCCGAGGGATACGAGCAGTACTTC CASSSGLAGAEGYEQYF
. TRBJ1-5 TRBV6-2/TRBV6-3 TRBD1 TGTGCCAGCAGTTACGAGACAGGGTATCAGCCCCAGCATTTT CASSYETGYQPQHF
. TRBJ2-5 TRBV2 . TGTGCCAGCACCCCGATGGAGCAGAACCAAGAGACCCAGTACTTC CASTPMEQNQETQYF
. TRBJ2-7 TRBV7-2 TRBD2 TGTGCCAGCAGCTTATCACTAGCGGGGGCCTACGAGCAGTACTTC CASSLSLAGAYEQYF
. TRBJ1-2 TRBV5-6 TRBD1 TGTGCCAGCAGCCCCGGACAGGGCTATGGCTACACCTTC CASSPGQGYGYTF
. TRBJ1-2 TRBV6-4 TRBD1 TGTGCCAGCAGTGCCGTGGGACAGGGCGACTACACCTTC CASSAVGQGDYTF
. TRBJ1-1 TRBV15 . TGTGCCACCAGCAGAGGTGGGCAGACAAACACTGAAGCTTTCTTT CATSRGGQTNTEAFF
. TRBJ1-2 TRBV4-2 . TGTGCCAGCAGCCTGGACCCCAGAGACTATGGCTACACCTTC CASSLDPRDYGYTF
. TRBJ1-1 TRBV19 TRBD1 TGTGCCAGTGCTAACGGCGACAGGGGTAACGCTGAAGCTTTCTTT CASANGDRGNAEAFF
. TRBJ1-3 TRBV10-3 . TGTGCCATCAGTGAACGGGGAGGTTCCAGATCTGGAAACACCATATATTTT CAISERGGSRSGNTIYF
. TRBJ1-1 TRBV18 TRBD1 TGTGCCAGCTCACCAACAGGGACAGGGATTGAAGCTTTCTTT CASSPTGTGIEAFF
few TRBJ2-7 TRBV14 TRBD1 TGTGCCAGCAGTCCCGGACAGGGCTACGAGCAGTACTTC CASSPGQGYEQYF
. TRBJ2-5 TRBV9 . TGTGCCAGCAGCGCCGGGACGACGAATCTAGAGACCCAGTACTTC CASSAGTTNLETQYF
. TRBJ1-6 TRBV6-5 . TGTGCCAAAGAGACGGAGGCATATAATTCACCCCTCCACTTT CAKETEAYNSPLHF
. TRBJ1-1 TRBV12-5 . TGTGCTAGTGGTTTGGCTACAGGGTACACTGAAGCTTTCTTT CASGLATGYTEAFF
. TRBJ2-3 TRBV7-9 . TGTGCCAGCGGACGAGAGGGGGGGCGAACAGATACGCAGTATTTT CASGREGGRTDTQYF
. TRBJ2-2 TRBV19 . TGTGCCAGTAGTTTGCCAGGGAGTAGCGGGGAGCTGTTTTTT CASSLPGSSGELFF
. TRBJ2-1 TRBV6-4 TRBD1 TGTGCCAGCTCCCGAGGCCCTGGCAGGGGGAGCGATGAGCAGTTCTTC CASSRGPGRGSDEQFF
. TRBJ1-1 TRBV7-3 . TGTGCCAGCAGTCATACCAGGGACACTGAAGCTTTCTTT CASSHTRDTEAFF
. TRBJ1-2 TRBV6-5 . TGTGCCAGCAGACGGGACCGAGCTAACTATGGCTACACCTTC CASRRDRANYGYTF
. TRBJ1-4 TRBV5-4 TRBD1 TGTGCCAGCAGCCTCGGGACAGGTGATGAAAAACTGTTTTTT CASSLGTGDEKLFF
. TRBJ1-2 TRBV6-5 . TGTGCCAGCAGTTACGGGGGATGGGGCTATGGCTACACCTTC CASSYGGWGYGYTF
few TRBJ1-6 TRBV19 . TGTGCCAGTAGTATCGGGACCTATAATTCACCCCTCCACTTT CASSIGTYNSPLHF
. TRBJ2-7 TRBV3-1/TRBV3-2 . TGTGCCAGCAGCGTTGGCGTCTTGGGCAGCTACGAGCAGTACTTC CASSVGVLGSYEQYF
. TRBJ1-4 TRBV5-1 . TGCGCCAGCAGCTTGACCGGGGCAGGTAATGAAAAACTGTTTTTT CASSLTGAGNEKLFF
once TRBJ2-1 TRBV2 TRBD2 TGTGCCAGCAGTCGCACGGGGGGGGAAACCGGGCTGTTCTTC CASSRTGGETGLFF
. TRBJ1-3 TRBV10-3 . TGTGCCATCAGTGACATCCGAAAGGGCCTGGGAAACACCATATATTTT CAISDIRKGLGNTIYF
. TRBJ2-1 TRBV4-3 TRBD2 TGCGCCAGCAGCCAAGATGGCGGGGGGGCCGGCAATGAGCAGTTCTTC CASSQDGGGAGNEQFF
. TRBJ2-1 TRBV14 TRBD2 TGTGCCAGCAGCCACCCTAGCGGGGGGCGGAACAATGAGCAGTTCTTC CASSHPSGGRNNEQFF
. TRBJ1-4 TRBV11-3 . TGTGCCAGCAGCTCAGATCCAACCAGTCCAGCGATCACAACTAATGAAAAACTGTTTTTT CASSSDPTSPAITTNEKLFF
. TRBJ2-1 TRBV10-2 . TGCGCCAGCGCGGACTTAATCGGGGGCCCCTACAATGAGCAGTTCTTC CASADLIGGPYNEQFF
. TRBJ1-5 TRBV12-5 TRBD1 TGTGCTAGTGGAGGGACAGGGGGCAATCAGCCCCAGCATTTT CASGGTGGNQPQHF
. TRBJ2-7 TRBV7-3 . TGTGCCAGCAGCTTACTAGCCCCCTCCACTGAGCAGTACTTC CASSLLAPSTEQYF
. TRBJ2-1 TRBV9 . TGTGCCAGCAGCGTAGGGGGGCTGACTTACAATGAGCAGTTCTTC CASSVGGLTYNEQFF
. TRBJ1-1 TRBV21-1 . TGTGCCAGCAGCAAGCCTCCTCAGGGCAAAATGAACACTGAAGCTTTCTTT CASSKPPQGKMNTEAFF
. TRBJ1-6 TRBV5-1 . TGCGCCAGCAGTCGGGAGGGGCAGGATAATTCACCCCTCCACTTT CASSREGQDNSPLHF
once TRBJ1-5 TRBV18 . TGTGCCAGCTCGCCTAGCGGGGGGGGCCAGCCCCAGCATTTT CASSPSGGGQPQHF
few TRBJ2-1 TRBV7-3 TRBD2 TGTGCCAGCAGCCCGCTGGCGGGGGGCCACTACAATGAGCAGTTCTTC CASSPLAGGHYNEQFF
. TRBJ2-3 TRBV24-1 TRBD2 TGTGCCACCAGTGATTTGGGTAGCGGGGGTGGCGCAGATACGCAGTATTTT CATSDLGSGGGADTQYF
. TRBJ1-2 TRBV2 TRBD1 TGTGCCAGCAGAAGCACACAGGGGTATGGCTACACCTTC CASRSTQGYGYTF
. TRBJ2-3 TRBV11-2 TRBD2 TGTGCCAGCAGCTTAGCGGGGGGAGGCACAGATACGCAGTATTTT CASSLAGGGTDTQYF
. TRBJ1-5 TRBV19 . TGTGCCAGTAGTATAGGGGCAACGGGGAGACAGCCCCAGCATTTT CASSIGATGRQPQHF
once TRBJ2-1 TRBV5-1 TRBD2 TGCGCCAGCAGCTTGAGACTAGCGGGGGGTGAGCAGTTCTTC CASSLRLAGGEQFF
. TRBJ2-1 TRBV6-4 . TGTGCCAGCAGTGACCCCCCGACGAGCTCCTACAATGAGCAGTTCTTC CASSDPPTSSYNEQFF
. TRBJ2-3 TRBV6-5 TRBD2 TGTGGCACTACTAGCGGGACCACAGATACGCAGTATTTT CGTTSGTTDTQYF
. TRBJ1-3 TRBV28 TRBD1 TGTGCCAGCAGTCCAGGGGGTTCTGGAAACACCATATATTTT CASSPGGSGNTIYF
. TRBJ2-5 TRBV3-1/TRBV3-2 . TGTGCCAGCAGCCAAGGAACACAGAGGAAAGAGACCCAGTACTTC CASSQGTQRKETQYF
. TRBJ1-5 TRBV7-2 . TGTGCCAGCAGCCATCGGAGACTAGACAGCAATCAGCCCCAGCATTTT CASSHRRLDSNQPQHF
. TRBJ2-7 TRBV7-2 . TGTGCCAGCAGCCGCCGGGAACTTGGGTCCTACGAGCAGTACTTC CASSRRELGSYEQYF
. TRBJ1-4 TRBV30 . TGTGCCTGGAGTGTAGGACGGGTGCCTAATGAAAAACTGTTTTTT CAWSVGRVPNEKLFF